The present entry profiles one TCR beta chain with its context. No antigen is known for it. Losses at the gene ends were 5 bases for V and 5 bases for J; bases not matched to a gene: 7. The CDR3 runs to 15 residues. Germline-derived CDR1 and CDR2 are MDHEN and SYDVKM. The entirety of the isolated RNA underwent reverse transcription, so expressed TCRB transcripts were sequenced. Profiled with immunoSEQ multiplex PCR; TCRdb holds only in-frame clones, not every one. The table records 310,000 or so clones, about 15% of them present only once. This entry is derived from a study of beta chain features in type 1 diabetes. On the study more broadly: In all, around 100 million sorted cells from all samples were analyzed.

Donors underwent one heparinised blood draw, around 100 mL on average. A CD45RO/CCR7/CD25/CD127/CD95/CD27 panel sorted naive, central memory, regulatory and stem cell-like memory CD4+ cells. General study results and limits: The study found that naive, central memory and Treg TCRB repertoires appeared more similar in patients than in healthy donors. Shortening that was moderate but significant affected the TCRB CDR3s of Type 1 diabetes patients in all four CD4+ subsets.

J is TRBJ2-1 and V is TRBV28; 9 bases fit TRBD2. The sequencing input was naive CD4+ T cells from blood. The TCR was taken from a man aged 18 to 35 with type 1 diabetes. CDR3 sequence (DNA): TGTGCCAGCAGTACTACGACTAGCGGCAACAATGAGCAGTTCTTC. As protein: CASSTTTSGNNEQFF.